The clone carrying this TCR beta chain is medium-sized in the sample. The V end lost 3 bases, the J end lost 3 bases, and 4 bases lay between the germline ends. Germline V CDR1 and CDR2: SQVTM, ANQGSEA. This CDR3 is built from 11 residues. From the reads, TCRdb called clonotypes with MiXCR, one entry per CDR3 protein. This table holds about 4,000 distinct CDR3 sequences, under 25% found once. This entry belongs to a study of lung T cells in sarcoidosis with Löfgren's syndrome. The material sequenced was CD4+ T cells from bronchoalveolar lavage. This chain joins TRBV29-1 and TRBJ2-3; D gene unclear. This TCR derives from a human donor with sarcoidosis (Löfgren's syndrome or another form), or a control subject (not recorded which). The CDR3 is CSVDRTDTQYF. The CDR3 DNA reads as TGCAGCGTTGACCGGACAGATACGCAGTATTTT.